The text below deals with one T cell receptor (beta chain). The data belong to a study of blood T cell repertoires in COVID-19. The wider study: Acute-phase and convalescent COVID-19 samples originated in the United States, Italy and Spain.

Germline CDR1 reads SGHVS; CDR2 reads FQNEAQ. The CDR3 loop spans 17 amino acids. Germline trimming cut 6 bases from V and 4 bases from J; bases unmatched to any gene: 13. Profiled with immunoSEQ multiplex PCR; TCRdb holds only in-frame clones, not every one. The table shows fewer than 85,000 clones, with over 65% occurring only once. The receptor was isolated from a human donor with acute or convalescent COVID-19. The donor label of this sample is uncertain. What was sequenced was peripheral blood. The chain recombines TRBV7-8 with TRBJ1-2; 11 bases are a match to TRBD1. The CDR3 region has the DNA TGTGCCAGCAGTACCATAATGGCGGACAGGGGGCCCTATGGCTACACCTTC. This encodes CASSTIMADRGPYGYTF.